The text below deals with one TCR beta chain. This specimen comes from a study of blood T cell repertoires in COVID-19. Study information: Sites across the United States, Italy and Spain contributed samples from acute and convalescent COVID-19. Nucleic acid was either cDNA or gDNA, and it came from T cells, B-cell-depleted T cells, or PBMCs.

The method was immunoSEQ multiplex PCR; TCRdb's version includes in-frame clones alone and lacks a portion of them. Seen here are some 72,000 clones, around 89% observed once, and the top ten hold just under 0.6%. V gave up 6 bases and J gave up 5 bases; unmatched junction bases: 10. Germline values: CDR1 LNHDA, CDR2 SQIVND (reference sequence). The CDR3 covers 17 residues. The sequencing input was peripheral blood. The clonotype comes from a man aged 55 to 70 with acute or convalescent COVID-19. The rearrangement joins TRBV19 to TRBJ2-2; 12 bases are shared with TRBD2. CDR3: CASRQLAGGLVTGELFF. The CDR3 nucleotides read TGTGCCAGTAGACAACTAGCGGGAGGACTCGTAACCGGGGAGCTGTTTTTT.